The 32 T cell receptor beta chains below come from one sample, sequenced in a study of Ad26.COV2.S vaccination and SARS-CoV-2 variants. The treatment is: about 20 received Ad26.COV2.S at low or high dose, single or two shots; about 5 received placebo; per-sample allocation not given. Each sample was drawn 63 days after the first injection (of vaccine or placebo). TCRdb keeps only in-frame clones here, not all; method: immunoSEQ multiplex PCR. Counted here are about 440,000 clones, roughly nine tenths occurring once; the ten biggest clones make up roughly 12%. The input for sequencing was peripheral blood, taken in a trial of Ad26.COV2.S vaccine versus placebo. The receptor source for this set is a person between 18 and 60 years old who received the Ad26.COV2.S COVID-19 vaccine or a placebo.

The gene calls are TRBV9 and TRBJ2-1, with D maybe TRBD2 (6 bases). The CDR3 length is 13 residues. Trimming shortened V by 4 bases and J by 8 bases, and 13 bases separated the two germline ends. Germline-derived CDR1 and CDR2 are SGDLS and YYNGEE. CDR3 in amino acids: CASSPTSSHEQFF. The CDR3 DNA is TGTGCCAGCAGCCCAACTAGCTCCCATGAGCAGTTCTTC.

The V call is TRBV5-4, the J call TRBJ2-1; 13 bases agree with TRBD2. From germline, CDR1 is SGHNT and CDR2 YYREEE (reference sequence). This CDR3 spans 17 amino acids. V trimming: 2 bases; J trimming: 5 bases; junction bases outside the gene matches: 7. The CDR3 region has the DNA TGTGCCAGCAGCTTATTGACTAGCGGGAGGTATAACAATGAGCAGTTCTTC. Protein sequence: CASSLLTSGRYNNEQFF.

This clone was picked up many times. The V gene is TRBV11-2, the J gene TRBJ1-2; D gene uncertain. The V gene lost 4 bases and the J gene lost 0 bases, with 21 bases spanning the gap. CDR3 length: 18 amino acids. Germline-derived CDR1 and CDR2 are SGHAT and FQNNGV. CDR3 nucleotide sequence: TGTGCCAGCAGCTCGACGACCAGGCGCAAACGGGCTAACTATGGCTACACCTTC. Translated: CASSSTTRRKRANYGYTF.

The V call is TRBV9, the J call TRBJ2-5; weak D call: TRBD2 (6 bases). Per germline, CDR1 SGDLS and CDR2 YYNGEE. The length of the CDR3 is 16 residues. V lost 4 bases to trimming and J lost 5 bases, with 21 bases between them. The CDR3 spells CASSPHTGLAYETQYF. The CDR3 nucleotides read TGTGCCAGCAGCCCCCATACGGGTCTAGCGTACGAGACCCAGTACTTC.

This chain joins TRBV30 and TRBJ1-5; D not certain. Trimming left V 0 bases short and J 6 bases short, with 9 bases between. Looked up from germline, CDR1 is GTSNPN and CDR2 is SVGIG (reference sequence). CDR3 size: 13 residues. The CDR3 nucleotides read TGTGCCTGGAGTGTGGCAGGAGGTCAGCCCCAGCATTTT. This codes for CAWSVAGGQPQHF. Based on the CDR3 plus reference TRBV30 and TRBJ1-5, the full variable domain is SQTIHQWPATLVQPVGSPLSLECTVEGTSNPNLYWYRQAAGRGLQLLFYSVGIGQISSEVPQNLSASRPQDRQFILSSKKLLLSDSGFYLCAWSVAGGQPQHFGDGTRLSIL.

The table lists this clone with a few counts. The chain has TRBV6-5 and TRBJ1-2, with 9 bases fitting TRBD1. Per germline, CDR1 MNHEY and CDR2 SVGAGI. The CDR3 extends over 14 amino acids. Trimming removed 6 bases from V and 5 bases from J; junction bases left unmatched: 7. This chain's CDR3 is CASSRQGGRYGYTF. For the CDR3, the DNA is TGTGCCAGCAGCCGACAGGGGGGTCGGTATGGCTACACCTTC.

This clone showed up just a few times. CDR3 DNA: TGTGCCAGCAGGCCACCGGGACAGGGAGAGGAGCAGCCCCAGCATTTT. This encodes CASRPPGQGEEQPQHF. The V and J genes are TRBV28 and TRBJ1-5; 9 bases align to TRBD1. The germline CDR1 and CDR2 sequences are MDHEN and SYDVKM. There are 16 residues in the CDR3. The V and J ends lost 6 bases and 7 bases, in that order; junction bases with no gene match: 13.

This sequence joins TRBV27 and TRBJ1-1; 7 bases agree with TRBD1. With 6 bases clipped from V and 7 bases from J, the junction kept 8 bases outside the gene matches. Germline CDR1 is MNHEY and CDR2 is SMNVEV (reference sequence). The CDR3 spans 13 residues. The CDR3 DNA reads TGTGCCAGCAGCCGAGGGGGCGGCGGTGAAGCTTTCTTT. It is translated as CASSRGGGGEAFF.

The genes are TRBV30 and TRBJ2-2; no definite D call. The germline gives CDR1 GTSNPN, CDR2 SVGIG (reference sequence). Trimming shortened V by 0 bases and J by 7 bases, and 6 bases separated the two germline ends. This CDR3 is 12 amino acids long. CDR3 region: CAWSVWGGELFF. The CDR3 DNA reads as TGTGCCTGGAGTGTATGGGGCGGGGAGCTGTTTTTT.

The chain has TRBV7-8 and TRBJ2-2; perhaps TRBD1 as D (6 bases). V lost 5 bases and J lost 5, with 9 bases in between. Looked up from germline, CDR1 is SGHVS and CDR2 is FQNEAQ. This CDR3 comprises 13 residues. The CDR3 here is CASSVRGTGELFF. Here the CDR3 DNA reads TGTGCCAGCAGCGTCAGGGGTACCGGGGAGCTGTTTTTT.

CDR3 nucleotides: TGTGCCAGCAGCTCCGAGGGGCCTTACGAGCAGTACTTC. It is translated as CASSSEGPYEQYF. The rearrangement joins TRBV5-5 to TRBJ2-7; either TRBD1 or TRBD2 may fit D (5 bases each). This CDR3 is 13 amino acids long. Germline-derived CDR1 and CDR2 are SGHKS and YYEKEE (reference sequence). Between the trimmed V and J ends, which lost 3 bases and 4 bases, there was a span of 11 bases.

This clone occurred once. The chain carries TRBV4-3 and TRBJ2-3; D not resolved. Per the germline V gene, CDR1 is LGHNA and CDR2 is YSLEER. The length of the CDR3 is 15 residues. Trimming pared 6 bases from V and 2 bases from J, leaving 15 bases between. The CDR3 loop reads CASSRTQRTTDTQYF. The CDR3 nucleotides read TGCGCCAGCAGTCGAACCCAGCGTACCACAGATACGCAGTATTTT.

The chain combines TRBV5-1 with TRBJ2-5; perhaps TRBD1 as D (6 bases). With 0 bases removed from V and 0 bases from J, the gap between germline ends came to 9 bases. The CDR3 totals 15 residues. Germline CDR1 is SGHRS and CDR2 is YFSETQ. The CDR3 reads CASSLGDTYQETQYF. Written as DNA, the CDR3 is TGCGCCAGCAGCTTGGGGGACACGTACCAAGAGACCCAGTACTTC.

J is TRBJ2-7 and V is TRBV3-1 (or the pseudogene TRBV3-2); D is ambiguous. This CDR3 is 15 amino acids long. V gave up 4 bases and J gave up 5 bases, with 18 bases separating them. The germline V gene has CDR1 LGHDT and CDR2 YNNKEL (reference sequence). The CDR3 DNA follows: TGTGCCAGCAGCCCAATCTTGGGTGGTTTTAACGAGCAGTACTTC. Translated: CASSPILGGFNEQYF.

This chain joins TRBV27 and TRBJ2-7, with 10 bases lining up with TRBD2. V lost 6 bases to trimming and J lost 0 bases; unmatched junction nucleotides: 5. The CDR3 runs 15 residues. Germline lookup yields CDR1 MNHEY and CDR2 SMNVEV (reference sequence). The CDR3 DNA sequence: TGTGCCAGCAGACGGACTAGCGGCCTCTCCTACGAGCAGTACTTC. Residues: CASRRTSGLSYEQYF.

This clone was seen a single time. The V call is TRBV25-1, the J call TRBJ2-2, with a weak D call TRBD1 (6 bases). CDR1 is MGHDK, CDR2 SYGVNS, per germline. The CDR3 covers 11 residues. The V gene lost 11 bases and the J gene lost 9 bases, with 13 bases spanning the gap. CDR3 residues: CAGDRLRELFF. As DNA, the CDR3 is TGTGCCGGTGACAGGCTTCGGGAGCTGTTTTTT.

This chain connects TRBV7-2 to TRBJ2-1; weak D call: TRBD2 (6 bases). CDR1 is SGHTA and CDR2 is FQGNSA in the germline V gene. Trimming removed 5 bases from V and 15 bases from J, with 29 bases in between. There are 16 residues in the CDR3. The CDR3 coding sequence is TGTGCCAGCAGCCCGTTAGTGGGGGTCTCCGGGACTCCCGGGTTCTTC. This gives the protein CASSPLVGVSGTPGFF. Filled out from reference TRBV7-2 and TRBJ2-1, the complete variable domain reads GAGVSQSPSNKVTEKGKDVELRCDPISGHTALYWYRQSLGQGLEFLIYFQGNSAPDKSGLPSDRFSAERTGGSVSTLTIQRTQQEDSAVYLCASSPLVGVSGTPGFFGPGTRLTVL.

CDR3 in DNA: TGTGCCAGCAGCTTATCAGGAGGTTTCAATGAAAAACTGTTTTTT. Protein: CASSLSGGFNEKLFF. This chain connects TRBV7-2 to TRBJ1-4; D uncertain. The CDR3 sequence is 15 residues long. Germline V gene sequence: CDR1 SGHTA, CDR2 FQGNSA. V lost 2 bases to trimming and J lost 5 bases, with 12 bases between them.

CDR3 region: CAWRQTGAPYEQYF. CDR3 nucleotide sequence: TGTGCCTGGAGGCAGACAGGGGCCCCCTACGAGCAGTACTTC. V is TRBV30 and J is TRBJ2-7, with 8 bases fitting TRBD1. This CDR3 is built from 14 residues. Per the germline V gene, CDR1 is GTSNPN and CDR2 is SVGIG (reference sequence). After removal of 3 bases from V and 2 bases from J, the junction contained 6 bases not matched to a gene.

The CDR3 DNA sequence: TGTGCCAGCAGTCTGAGAACAGGGTTCGGCTACACCTTC. Protein: CASSLRTGFGYTF. The J gene is TRBJ1-2, the V gene TRBV6-5, with D tentatively TRBD1 (6 bases). The germline CDR1 and CDR2 sequences are MNHEY and SVGAGI. V lost 5 bases and J lost 8, with 15 bases in between. The CDR3 contains 13 residues.

The chain recombines TRBV24-1 with TRBJ1-4, with unresolved D. CDR3 size: 15 residues. Trimming took 7 bases from V and 3 from J, leaving 14 bases between them. The V gene's germline CDR1 is KGHDR and CDR2 SFDVKD. The CDR3 nucleotides are TGTGCCACCAGGCCAGTAAGGGCGGCTAATGAAAAACTGTTTTTT. It specifies CATRPVRAANEKLFF.

The rearrangement joins TRBV12-3 or TRBV12-4 to TRBJ2-7; D may correspond to TRBD1 or TRBD2 (6 bases each). The V end lost 8 bases, the J end lost 10 bases, and 15 bases lay between the germline ends. The CDR3 is 11 residues long. This chain's CDR3 is CASSMGGGQYF. In DNA, the CDR3 is TGTGCCAGCTCGATGGGGGGCGGTCAGTACTTC.

The chain couples TRBV7-6 to TRBJ1-2, with 9 positions matching TRBD1. Trimming removed 4 bases from V and 8 bases from J; junction bases left unmatched: 5. The CDR3 length is 13 residues. Germline V gene lookup returns CDR1 SGHVS and CDR2 FNYEAQ. The CDR3 region is CASSSQGAEGYTF. CDR3 sequence (DNA): TGTGCCAGCAGCTCACAGGGGGCGGAGGGCTACACCTTC.

The chain is built from TRBV18 and TRBJ1-1, with 8 bases aligning to TRBD1. This CDR3 has 15 amino acids. Germline CDR1 and CDR2: KGHSH and LQKENI. The J segment lost 2 bases and the V segment lost 3 bases, leaving 5 bases of the junction unmatched. CDR3: CASSPQGARNTEAFF. The DNA for the CDR3 is TGTGCCAGCTCACCCCAGGGGGCAAGAAACACTGAAGCTTTCTTT.

The chain recombines TRBV9 with TRBJ1-5, with D unclear. CDR3 length: 15 amino acids. The germline gives CDR1 SGDLS, CDR2 YYNGEE. V lost 0 bases, J lost 6 bases, and 13 bases lay in between. DNA of the CDR3: TGTGCCAGCAGCGTAGACAGTCGCCTTGGTCAGCCCCAGCATTTT. Translation: CASSVDSRLGQPQHF.

This sequence joins TRBV14 and TRBJ1-3, with D maybe TRBD1 (6 bases). Trimming pared 4 bases from V and 7 bases from J, leaving 17 bases between. CDR1 and CDR2 (germline): SGHDN, FVKESK. This CDR3 spans 15 amino acids. CDR3 protein: CASSRRSGGANTIYF. The CDR3 DNA follows: TGTGCCAGCAGCCGCAGGAGCGGGGGCGCGAACACCATATATTTT. Based on the CDR3 plus reference TRBV14 and TRBJ1-3, the full variable domain is EAGVTQFPSHSVIEKGQTVTLRCDPISGHDNLYWYRRVMGKEIKFLLHFVKESKQDESGMPNNRFLAERTGGTYSTLKVQPAELEDSGVYFCASSRRSGGANTIYFGEGSWLTVV.

This sequence joins TRBV2 and TRBJ2-1; possible D gene TRBD2, 5 bases. V shed 2 bases and J shed 9 bases, with 11 bases lying between them. Germline values: CDR1 SNHLY, CDR2 FYNNEI. CDR3 length: 13 residues. CDR3 residues: CASSERLAFEQFF. DNA for the CDR3: TGTGCCAGCAGTGAACGCCTAGCCTTTGAGCAGTTCTTC.

The chain carries TRBV28 and TRBJ1-1; D unclear. From germline, CDR1 is MDHEN and CDR2 SYDVKM. The CDR3 is 18 residues long. Trimming removed 2 bases from V and 0 bases from J, with 19 bases in between. In nucleotides, the CDR3 is TGTGCCAGCAGTTTAAGTCTCAGGATTAGTGGAATGAACACTGAAGCTTTCTTT. Amino acid sequence: CASSLSLRISGMNTEAFF. The whole variable domain, filled in from reference TRBV28 and TRBJ1-1, reads DVKVTQSSRYLVKRTGEKVFLECVQDMDHENMFWYRQDPGLGLRLIYFSYDVKMKEKGDIPEGYSVSREKKERFSLILESASTNQTSMYLCASSLSLRISGMNTEAFFGQGTRLTVV.

With regard to this clone: The same CDR3 is also encoded by other DNA sequences in this sample. The chain couples TRBV5-1 to TRBJ2-2; TRBD2 might be the D (5 bases). The V gene's germline CDR1 is SGHRS and CDR2 YFSETQ. The length of the CDR3 is 15 residues. V lost 0 bases and J lost 2, with 8 bases in between. This CDR3 is CASSLGGSNTGELFF. CDR3 coding DNA: TGCGCCAGCAGCTTGGGAGGGAGCAACACCGGGGAGCTGTTTTTT.

The chain recombines TRBV5-1 with TRBJ2-1; D gene ambiguous. The CDR3 has 11 amino acids. The V gene's germline CDR1 is SGHRS and CDR2 YFSETQ. Deletions cut 6 bases from V and 9 bases from J, with 10 bases between. This CDR3 reads CASTGPGEQFF. The CDR3 bases are TGCGCCAGCACCGGGCCAGGTGAGCAGTTCTTC.

The rearrangement links TRBV5-1 to TRBJ2-1; 10 nucleotides line up with TRBD2. Per germline, CDR1 SGHRS and CDR2 YFSETQ. Unmatched junction bases numbered 16, after V lost 0 bases and J lost 10 bases. The CDR3 spans 18 residues. This chain's CDR3 is CASSLGGLAAGGPREQFF. In nucleotides, the CDR3 is TGCGCCAGCAGCTTGGGGGGGCTTGCAGCGGGAGGGCCGCGGGAGCAGTTCTTC.

The CDR3 loop is CASSTDRGYTGELFF. The CDR3 DNA sequence: TGTGCCAGCAGCACGGACAGGGGGTACACCGGGGAGCTGTTTTTT. The rearrangement joins TRBV11-2 to TRBJ2-2; TRBD1 matches at 10 bases. The V gene's germline CDR1 is SGHAT and CDR2 FQNNGV. The CDR3 has 15 amino acids. With 5 bases clipped from V and 3 bases from J, the junction kept 3 bases outside the gene matches.